These 27 T cell receptor beta chains originate from one sample sequenced in a study of regulatory T cells in long-lasting Graves disease. To make TCR beta libraries, researchers used iRepertoire HTBI primers and Arm-PCR of CDR3 regions. TCRdb ran MiXCR on the multiplex PCR reads and lists one entry per CDR3 protein. The sample has some 420,000 distinct CDR3 sequences, 22% seen once. The time point: persistent/refractory GD, antithyroid drugs over 5 years with positive TRAb. The TCR library used RNA extracted from PBMCs. The specimen comprised peripheral blood mononuclear cells (PBMCs), sampled when the disease was refractory, from a patient treated with antithyroid drugs. The receptors were sampled from a female donor with Graves disease.

This clonotype turned up a few times. The V gene is TRBV20-1, the J gene TRBJ1-5; 7 nucleotides align to TRBD1. This CDR3 region has 14 residues. Germline lookup yields CDR1 DFQATT and CDR2 SNEGSKA (reference sequence). Losses at the gene ends were 3 bases for V and 5 bases for J; bases not matched to a gene: 7. The DNA for the CDR3 is TGCAGTGCTAGTAAAGTGGGGACAGATCAGCCCCAGCATTTT. It specifies CSASKVGTDQPQHF.

The count of this clonotype is one. Possible read error: a much larger clone is one base away. Without the conserved terminal phenylalanine or tryptophan, this CDR3 likely stems from a read error. The chain is built from TRBV19 and TRBJ2-5, with unresolved D. The V end lost 9 bases, the J end lost 5 bases, and 22 bases lay between the germline ends. The CDR3 covers 15 residues. Germline V lookup: CDR1 LNHDA, CDR2 SQIVND (reference sequence). The CDR3 nucleotides are TGTGCCAGCCGACCATTCGGAGAGACGGATGAGACCCAGTACCTC. Its protein product is CASRPFGETDETQYL.

This clonotype was seen a few times. The V gene is TRBV3-1, the J gene TRBJ1-1; no firm D call. The germline CDR1 and CDR2 sequences are LGHDT and YNNKEL (reference sequence). Deletions cut 5 bases from V and 1 base from J, with 5 bases between. The CDR3 spans 12 residues. CDR3: CASSYWNTEAFF. Written as DNA, the CDR3 is TGTGCCAGCAGCTATTGGAACACTGAAGCTTTCTTT.

The chain links TRBV12-5 to TRBJ2-2; 7 bases align to TRBD2. This CDR3 has 15 residues. Germline V gene lookup returns CDR1 LGHNT and CDR2 FRNRAP. V trimming: 2 bases; J trimming: 7 bases; junction bases outside the gene matches: 7. The CDR3 reads CASGLTTGGGGELFF. Written as DNA, the CDR3 is TGTGCTAGTGGTTTGACGACTGGGGGGGGCGGGGAGCTGTTTTTT.

The gene calls are TRBV7-2 and TRBJ2-1, with 7 nucleotides matching TRBD2. V gave up 4 bases and J gave up 9 bases; unmatched junction bases: 6. Germline CDR1 and CDR2: SGHTA and FQGNSA. CDR3 size: 13 residues. CDR3 in amino acids: CASSSQTSTEQFF. DNA for the CDR3: TGTGCCAGCAGCTCGCAGACTAGCACTGAGCAGTTCTTC.

This clonotype was seen more than once but under ten times. The genes are TRBV28 and TRBJ1-3; D unclear. The CDR3 is 16 amino acids. V gave up 6 bases and J gave up 0 bases, with 15 bases separating them. Germline CDR1 is MDHEN and CDR2 is SYDVKM. The CDR3 DNA is TGTGCCAGCAGGCCCAGACCGAGCACCTCTGGAAACACCATATATTTT. It encodes CASRPRPSTSGNTIYF.

The chain joins TRBV5-1 to TRBJ2-7; 7 positions match TRBD2. The CDR3 is 14 amino acids. The ends lost 0 bases at V and 3 bases at J; junction bases unmatched: 3. Germline CDR1 SGHRS, CDR2 YFSETQ. The CDR3 DNA is TGCGCCAGCAGCTTGGGGGAGGGGCACTACGAGCAGTACTTC. Translation gives CASSLGEGHYEQYF.

This clonotype was seen at least ten times. The chain carries TRBV18 and TRBJ2-7, with 7 bases matching TRBD2. The germline V gene encodes CDR1 KGHSH and CDR2 LQKENI. V shed 2 bases and J 5 bases; nucleotides not matched to a gene: 6. The CDR3 loop spans 14 amino acids. The CDR3 loop is CASSPMVRGDEQYF. The CDR3 coding sequence is TGTGCCAGCTCACCAATGGTTCGGGGGGACGAGCAGTACTTC.

The chain uses TRBV28 and TRBJ2-3; D unresolved. The CDR3 has 13 amino acids. The V end was cut by 2 bases, the J end by 2 bases, with 5 bases between. The V gene's germline CDR1 is MDHEN and CDR2 SYDVKM. CDR3 protein: CASSLILTDTQYF. The DNA for the CDR3 is TGTGCCAGCAGTTTAATCCTCACAGATACGCAGTATTTT.

The CDR3 DNA follows: TGTGCCAGCAGTGACCTTTTTGGGGGTAAAAACATTCAGTACTTC. Translation: CASSDLFGGKNIQYF. V is TRBV6-1 and J is TRBJ2-4; possibly TRBD1 or TRBD2 for D (5 bases each). Trimming took 3 bases from V and 4 from J, leaving 13 bases between them. The CDR3 covers 15 residues. Looked up from germline, CDR1 is MNHNS and CDR2 is SASEGT.

The table lists this clonotype with many counts. At one of its ends the junction is not consistent with the germline gene, which may arise from a read error. J is TRBJ2-5 and V is TRBV12-3 or TRBV12-4; perhaps TRBD1 as D (5 bases). The CDR3 covers 15 residues. Here the CDR3 DNA reads TGTGCCAGCAGTTTTGGGGCAGAAATTCAAGCGACCCAGTACTTC. Protein product: CASSFGAEIQATQYF.

This clonotype appeared many times. This chain links TRBV12-3 or TRBV12-4 with TRBJ1-5; D gene ambiguous. The ends were cut back, 7 bases at V and 7 bases at J, with 11 bases in the middle. The CDR3 has 12 amino acids. CDR3 nucleotides: TGTGCCAGCACCCAAGCCGGCCAGCCCCAGCATTTT. Amino acids: CASTQAGQPQHF.

The V gene is TRBV7-9, the J gene TRBJ1-4; no clear D. Looked up from germline, CDR1 is SEHNR and CDR2 is FQNEAQ (reference sequence). V lost 1 base to trimming and J lost 5 bases, with 8 bases between them. CDR3 length equals 14 residues. CDR3 sequence reads: CASSLVAWNEKLFF. CDR3 DNA sequence: TGTGCCAGCAGCTTAGTAGCGTGGAATGAAAAACTGTTTTTT.

The genes are TRBV20-1 and TRBJ1-3; 9 bases match TRBD1. Germline CDR1 is DFQATT and CDR2 is SNEGSKA (reference sequence). Trimming removed 6 bases from V and 4 bases from J; junction bases left unmatched: 7. The CDR3 sequence is 14 residues long. CDR3 region: CSAVYRGLGNTIYF. CDR3 coding DNA: TGCAGTGCCGTATACAGGGGGCTAGGAAACACCATATATTTT.

The chain uses TRBV7-2 and TRBJ1-1, with 9 nucleotides matching TRBD1. The V segment lost 5 bases and the J segment 0 bases; nucleotides outside the gene matches: 4. This CDR3 is 15 amino acids long. The V gene's germline CDR1 is SGHTA and CDR2 FQGNSA. DNA for the CDR3: TGTGCCAGCAGCCGGACAGGGGCCTTGAACACTGAAGCTTTCTTT. It is translated as CASSRTGALNTEAFF.

This sequence joins TRBV12-3 or TRBV12-4 and TRBJ2-5; the match to TRBD2 covers 7 bases. The CDR3 is 13 amino acids. Losses at the gene ends were 6 bases for V and 11 bases for J; bases not matched to a gene: 12. CDR3 nucleotide sequence: TGTGCCAGCAGCTTTACTAGCGACAATGAGCAGTACTTC. Translation: CASSFTSDNEQYF.

The genes are TRBV5-1 and TRBJ1-4; D is unresolved. The germline V and J ends were trimmed by 0 bases and 3 bases, with 12 bases remaining between them. The CDR3 sequence is 16 residues long. Germline CDR1 and CDR2: SGHRS and YFSETQ. The CDR3 loop reads CASSLDNGLANEKLFF. In DNA form, the CDR3 reads TGCGCCAGCAGCTTGGATAATGGATTAGCTAATGAAAAACTGTTTTTT.

The J gene is TRBJ1-5, the V gene TRBV20-1; D gene ambiguous. Between the trimmed V and J ends, which lost 5 bases and 8 bases, there was a span of 16 bases. The CDR3 length is 13 residues. Germline V lookup: CDR1 DFQATT, CDR2 SNEGSKA (reference sequence). The DNA for the CDR3 is TGCAGTGCTGGCCGGGCCCCGGGAGAGCCCCAGCATTTT. Translating it yields CSAGRAPGEPQHF.

The chain has TRBV24-1 and TRBJ1-2; D possibly corresponds to TRBD1 (5 bases). The CDR3 is 14 amino acids. V lost 3 bases and J 4 bases, leaving 11 bases between the germline ends. Germline V CDR1 and CDR2: KGHDR, SFDVKD. DNA of the CDR3: TGTGCCACCAGTGATACCTTAGGGGTCTATGGCTACACCTTC. Protein: CATSDTLGVYGYTF.

The table lists this clonotype with a few counts. This chain connects TRBV5-1 to TRBJ2-7; D is perhaps TRBD1 (6 bases). CDR1 is SGHRS and CDR2 is YFSETQ in the germline V gene. Trimming stripped 0 bases from V and 4 bases from J, with 14 bases between. The CDR3 is 15 amino acids. The CDR3 reads CASSLATGRQYEQYF. The CDR3 DNA is TGCGCCAGCAGCTTGGCAACAGGGAGACAGTACGAGCAGTACTTC. The variable domain in full, with the rest retrieved from reference TRBV5-1 and TRBJ2-7, is KAGVTQTPRYLIKTRGQQVTLSCSPISGHRSVSWYQQTPGQGLQFLFEYFSETQRNKGNFPGRFSGRQFSNSRSEMNVSTLELGDSALYLCASSLATGRQYEQYFGPGTRLTVT.

This clonotype came up many times. The chain is built from TRBV12-3 or TRBV12-4 and TRBJ1-6; D gene ambiguous. The V and J ends lost 9 bases and 7 bases respectively, with 13 bases between them. CDR3 length equals 13 residues. The DNA for the CDR3 is TGTGCCAGTACATTAGAGGAGAATTCACCCCTCCACTTT. Residues: CASTLEENSPLHF.

This clonotype was detected only a few times. The chain uses TRBV29-1 and TRBJ2-2; TRBD1 or TRBD2 may be the D gene (5 bases each). Per the germline V gene, CDR1 is SQVTM and CDR2 is ANQGSEA. V was clipped by 3 bases and J by 5 bases, with 13 bases between them. This CDR3 spans 14 amino acids. CDR3 loop: CSVEGTDRTGELFF. The DNA for the CDR3 is TGCAGCGTTGAGGGGACGGATCGAACCGGGGAGCTGTTTTTT.

This clonotype was counted at least ten times. This chain connects TRBV6-1 to TRBJ2-7; 9 bases align to TRBD1. The V and J ends lost 6 bases and 5 bases, in that order; junction bases with no gene match: 17. The germline CDR1 and CDR2 sequences are MNHNS and SASEGT. The CDR3 runs to 17 residues. The CDR3 nucleotides read TGTGCCAGCAGCTCTCTACTCGCCGGGACAGGGCACCACGAGCAGTACTTC. This sequence encodes CASSSLLAGTGHHEQYF.

At least ten counts were recorded for this clonotype. The chain uses TRBV6-1 and TRBJ2-5, with D possibly matching TRBD1 (5 bases). There are 13 residues in the CDR3. Trimming took off 8 bases at V and 5 bases at J, with 15 bases between the two ends. The V gene's germline CDR1 is MNHNS and CDR2 SASEGT. The CDR3 region has the DNA TGTGCCAGCCTCAGGGTGTTGGTGGAGACCCAGTACTTC. It translates to CASLRVLVETQYF.

The sample holds a few counts of this clonotype. The chain combines TRBV10-3 with TRBJ1-1, with 7 bases identical to TRBD1. Germline CDR1 is ENHRY and CDR2 is SYGVKD. The CDR3 length is 15 residues. The V segment lost 6 bases and the J segment 0 bases; nucleotides outside the gene matches: 7. DNA for the CDR3: TGTGCCATCAGCCCCGGGACAGCCATGAACACTGAAGCTTTCTTT. This gives the protein CAISPGTAMNTEAFF.

There are a few counts of this clonotype. The V call is TRBV25-1, the J call TRBJ1-2; possibly TRBD1 for D (5 bases). Per the germline V gene, CDR1 is MGHDK and CDR2 is SYGVNS. The CDR3 runs 14 residues. V gave up 8 bases and J gave up 1 base, with 14 bases separating them. CDR3 sequence (DNA): TGTGCCAGCGGATGGGGGGACGATAACTATGGCTACACCTTC. Translation: CASGWGDDNYGYTF.

A few counts support this clonotype. This may be a read error, as it is one base from a much larger clone. This chain links TRBV2 with TRBJ2-2; D uncertain. The CDR3 totals 14 residues. CDR1 and CDR2 from the germline V gene are SNHLY and FYNNEI. Trimming took 7 bases from V and 1 from J, leaving 10 bases between them. The CDR3 region is CASIVTVNTGELFF. The CDR3 DNA is TGTGCCAGCATTGTAACAGTGAACACCGGGGAGCTGTTTTTT.